This TCR beta chain derives from a study of blood T cells in healthy people across ages. A sample-barcoded 5' primer and a J-beta primer mix were used in a second PCR of about 6 to 11 cycles. TCRdb re-called the 5' RACE reads with MiXCR, one entry per CDR3 protein. The table records about 640,000 distinct CDR3 sequences, roughly three fifths of them present only once. As for this clonotype: Its specificity is not known.

The CDR3 spans 15 residues. Trimming cost V 4 bases and J 2 bases, with 12 bases left between them. Germline lookup yields CDR1 MDHEN and CDR2 SYDVKM. Whole-study findings and limits: Age brought a roughly linear fall in TCR beta diversity measured per million T cells.

This TCR was recovered from a man aged 60 to 75 in good health. Sequences were obtained from blood. V and J are TRBV28 and TRBJ2-4; D gene unclear. CDR3 DNA: TGTGCCAGCAGTTGGCAGCATCACACCAAAAACATTCAGTACTTC. Protein sequence: CASSWQHHTKNIQYF. The whole variable domain, remainder taken from reference TRBV28 and TRBJ2-4, is DVKVTQSSRYLVKRTGEKVFLECVQDMDHENMFWYRQDPGLGLRLIYFSYDVKMKEKGDIPEGYSVSREKKERFSLILESASTNQTSMYLCASSWQHHTKNIQYFGAGTRLSVL.